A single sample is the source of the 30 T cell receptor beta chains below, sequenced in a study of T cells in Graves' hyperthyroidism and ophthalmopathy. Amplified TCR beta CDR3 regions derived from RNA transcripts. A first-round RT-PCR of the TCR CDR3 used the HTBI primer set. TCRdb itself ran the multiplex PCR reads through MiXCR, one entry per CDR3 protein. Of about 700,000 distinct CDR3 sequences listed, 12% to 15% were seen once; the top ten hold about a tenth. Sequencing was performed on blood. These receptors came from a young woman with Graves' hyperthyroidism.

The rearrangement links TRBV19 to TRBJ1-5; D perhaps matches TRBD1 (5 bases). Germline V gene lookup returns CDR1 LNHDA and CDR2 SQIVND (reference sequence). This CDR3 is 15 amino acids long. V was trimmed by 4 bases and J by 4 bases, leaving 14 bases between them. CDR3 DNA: TGTGCCAGTAGTAGGGTCTGGGGCGGGAATCAGCCCCAGCATTTT. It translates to CASSRVWGGNQPQHF.

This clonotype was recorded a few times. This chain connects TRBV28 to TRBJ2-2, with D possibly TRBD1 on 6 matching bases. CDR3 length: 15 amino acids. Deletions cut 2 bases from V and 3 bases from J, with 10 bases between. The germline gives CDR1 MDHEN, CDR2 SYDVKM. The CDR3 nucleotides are TGTGCCAGCAGTTTACAGGGGCTCGACACCGGGGAGCTGTTTTTT. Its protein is CASSLQGLDTGELFF.

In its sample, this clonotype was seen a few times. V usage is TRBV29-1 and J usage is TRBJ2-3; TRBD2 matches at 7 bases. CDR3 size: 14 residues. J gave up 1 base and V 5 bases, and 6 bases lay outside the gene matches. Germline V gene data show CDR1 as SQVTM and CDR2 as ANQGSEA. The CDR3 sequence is CSVSFLAGTDTQYF. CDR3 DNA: TGCAGCGTTTCTTTCCTAGCGGGCACAGATACGCAGTATTTT.

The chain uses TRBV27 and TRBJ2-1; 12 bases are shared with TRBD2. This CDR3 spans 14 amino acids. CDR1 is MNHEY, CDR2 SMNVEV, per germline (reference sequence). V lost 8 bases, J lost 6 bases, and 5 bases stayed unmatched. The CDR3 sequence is CASHLAGGLNEQFF. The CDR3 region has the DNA TGTGCCAGCCACCTAGCGGGAGGGCTCAATGAGCAGTTCTTC.

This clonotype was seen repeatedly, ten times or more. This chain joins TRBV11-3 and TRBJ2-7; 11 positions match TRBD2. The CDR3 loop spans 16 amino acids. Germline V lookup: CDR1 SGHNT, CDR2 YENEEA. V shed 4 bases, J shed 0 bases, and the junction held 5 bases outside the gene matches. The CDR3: CASSSPTSGNSYEQYF. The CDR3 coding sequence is TGTGCCAGCAGCTCACCGACTAGCGGGAACTCCTACGAGCAGTACTTC.

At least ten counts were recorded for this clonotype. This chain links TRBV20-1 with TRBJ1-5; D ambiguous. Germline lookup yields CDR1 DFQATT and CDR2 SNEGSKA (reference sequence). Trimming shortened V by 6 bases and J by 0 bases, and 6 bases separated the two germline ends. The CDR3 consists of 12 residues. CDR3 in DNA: TGCAGTGCGAGCCGTAGCAATCAGCCCCAGCATTTT. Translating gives CSASRSNQPQHF.

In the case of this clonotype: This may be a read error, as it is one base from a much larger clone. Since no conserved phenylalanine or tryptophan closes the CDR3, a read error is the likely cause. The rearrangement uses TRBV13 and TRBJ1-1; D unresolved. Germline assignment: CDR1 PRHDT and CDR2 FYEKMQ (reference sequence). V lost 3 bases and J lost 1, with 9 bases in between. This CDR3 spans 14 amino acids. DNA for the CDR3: TGTGCCAGCAGCTTTCCCCTGGCGAACACTGAAGCTTTCTTG. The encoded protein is CASSFPLANTEAFL.

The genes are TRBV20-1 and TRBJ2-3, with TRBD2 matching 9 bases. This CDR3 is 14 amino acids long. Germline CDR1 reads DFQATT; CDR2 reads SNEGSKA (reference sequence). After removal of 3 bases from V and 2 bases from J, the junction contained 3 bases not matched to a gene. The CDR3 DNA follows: TGCAGTGCTAGGACTAGCGGATTCACAGATACGCAGTATTTT. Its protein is CSARTSGFTDTQYF.

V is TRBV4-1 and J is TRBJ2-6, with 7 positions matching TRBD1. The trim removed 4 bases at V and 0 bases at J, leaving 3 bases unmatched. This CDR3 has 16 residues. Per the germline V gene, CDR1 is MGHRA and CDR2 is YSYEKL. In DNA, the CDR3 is TGCGCCAGCAGCCGGGACAGTTACTCTGGGGCCAACGTCCTGACTTTC. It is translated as CASSRDSYSGANVLTF.

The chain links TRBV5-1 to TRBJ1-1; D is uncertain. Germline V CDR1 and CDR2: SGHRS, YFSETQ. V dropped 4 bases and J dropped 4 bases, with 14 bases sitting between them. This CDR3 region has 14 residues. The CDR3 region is CASSPPSLSTEAFF. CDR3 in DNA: TGCGCCAGCAGCCCTCCTTCCCTCTCCACTGAAGCTTTCTTT.

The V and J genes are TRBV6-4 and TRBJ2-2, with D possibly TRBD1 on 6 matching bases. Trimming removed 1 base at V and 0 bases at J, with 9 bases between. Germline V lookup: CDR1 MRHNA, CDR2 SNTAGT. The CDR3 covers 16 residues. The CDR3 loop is CASSDLAGANTGELFF. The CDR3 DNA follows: TGTGCCAGCAGTGACTTGGCAGGGGCGAACACCGGGGAGCTGTTTTTT.

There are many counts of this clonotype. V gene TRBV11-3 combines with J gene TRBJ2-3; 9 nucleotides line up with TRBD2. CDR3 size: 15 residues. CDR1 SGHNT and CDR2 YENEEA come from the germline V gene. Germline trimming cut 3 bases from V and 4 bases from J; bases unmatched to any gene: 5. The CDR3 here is CASSLRSSGADTQYF. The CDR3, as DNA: TGTGCCAGCAGCTTGCGGTCTAGCGGGGCAGATACGCAGTATTTT.

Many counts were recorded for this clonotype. The CDR3, as DNA: TGTGCCAGCAGCCAAGATCGTAAGCGGGAGGTTTACGAGCAGTACTTC. This translates into CASSQDRKREVYEQYF. The V call is TRBV4-2, the J call TRBJ2-7; 9 nucleotides line up with TRBD2. The junction had 7 bases not matched to a gene; V was cut back by 0 bases and J by 4 bases. Germline CDR1 reads LGHNA; CDR2 reads YNFKEQ. The CDR3 spans 16 residues.

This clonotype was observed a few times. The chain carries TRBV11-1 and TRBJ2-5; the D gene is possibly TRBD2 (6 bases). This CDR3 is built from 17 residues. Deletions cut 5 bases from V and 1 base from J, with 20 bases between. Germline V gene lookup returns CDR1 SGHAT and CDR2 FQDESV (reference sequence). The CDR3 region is CASSPRTAGTIQETQYF. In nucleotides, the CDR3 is TGTGCCAGCAGCCCGAGAACGGCGGGGACGATCCAAGAGACCCAGTACTTC. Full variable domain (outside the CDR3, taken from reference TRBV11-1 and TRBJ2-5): EAEVAQSPRYKITEKSQAVAFWCDPISGHATLYWYRQILGQGPELLVQFQDESVVDDSQLPKDRFSAERLKGVDSTLKIQPAELGDSAMYLCASSPRTAGTIQETQYFGPGTRLLVL.

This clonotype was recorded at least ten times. Here the CDR3 reads CASSLYQKAYGYTF. CDR3 nucleotide sequence: TGTGCCAGCAGCCTTTATCAGAAGGCCTATGGCTACACCTTC. The V gene is TRBV7-2, the J gene TRBJ1-2; D gene uncertain. The germline CDR1 and CDR2 sequences are SGHTA and FQGNSA. CDR3 length equals 14 residues. Trimming took 5 bases from V and 4 from J, leaving 14 bases between them.

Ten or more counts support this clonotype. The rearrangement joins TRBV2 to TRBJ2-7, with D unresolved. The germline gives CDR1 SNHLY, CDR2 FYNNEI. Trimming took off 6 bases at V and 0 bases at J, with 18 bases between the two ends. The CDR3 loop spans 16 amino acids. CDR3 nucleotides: TGTGCCAGCAGGCCCCGGGCTAGAGGAGCCTCCTACGAGCAGTACTTC. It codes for CASRPRARGASYEQYF.

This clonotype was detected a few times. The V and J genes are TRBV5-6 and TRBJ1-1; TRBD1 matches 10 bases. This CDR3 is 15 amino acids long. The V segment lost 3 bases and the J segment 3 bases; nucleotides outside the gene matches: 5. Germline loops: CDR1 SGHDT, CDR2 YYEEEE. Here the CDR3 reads CASSSDRGRDTEAFF. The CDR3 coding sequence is TGTGCCAGCAGCTCAGACAGGGGGCGAGACACTGAAGCTTTCTTT.

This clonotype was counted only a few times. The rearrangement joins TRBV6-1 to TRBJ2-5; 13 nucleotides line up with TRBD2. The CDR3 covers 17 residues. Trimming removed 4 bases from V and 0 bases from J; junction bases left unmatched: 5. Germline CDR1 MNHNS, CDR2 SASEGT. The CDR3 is CASSGGLAGSHQETQYF. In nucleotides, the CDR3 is TGTGCCAGCAGTGGGGGACTAGCGGGGAGCCACCAAGAGACCCAGTACTTC.

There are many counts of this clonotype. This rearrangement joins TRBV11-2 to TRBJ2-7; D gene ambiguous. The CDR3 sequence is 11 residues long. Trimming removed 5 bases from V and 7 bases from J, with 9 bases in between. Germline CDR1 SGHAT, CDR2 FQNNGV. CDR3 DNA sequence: TGTGCCAGCAGCCTGGTAAGGGAGCAGTACTTC. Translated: CASSLVREQYF.

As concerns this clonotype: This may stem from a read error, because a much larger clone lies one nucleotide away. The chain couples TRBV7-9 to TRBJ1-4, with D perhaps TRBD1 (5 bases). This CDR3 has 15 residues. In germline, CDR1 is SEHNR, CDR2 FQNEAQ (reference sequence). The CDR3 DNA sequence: TGTGCCAGCAGCCTCGTGGGACGGTCATGGGAAAAACTGTCTTTT. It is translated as CASSLVGRSWEKLSF.

CDR3 protein: CASSLKGPNNEQFF. In nucleotides, the CDR3 is TGCGCCAGCAGCTTAAAGGGACCCAACAATGAGCAGTTCTTC. V and J are TRBV4-1 and TRBJ2-1; either TRBD1 or TRBD2 may fit D (5 bases each). Germline CDR1 MGHRA, CDR2 YSYEKL. The CDR3 extends over 14 amino acids. V shed 5 bases and J shed 5 bases, with 13 bases lying between them.

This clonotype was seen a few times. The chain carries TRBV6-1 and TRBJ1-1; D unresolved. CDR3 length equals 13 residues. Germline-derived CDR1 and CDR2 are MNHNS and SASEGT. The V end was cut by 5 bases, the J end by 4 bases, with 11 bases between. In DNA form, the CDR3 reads TGTGCCAGCAGTCCCGGACGATTCACTGAAGCTTTCTTT. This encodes CASSPGRFTEAFF.

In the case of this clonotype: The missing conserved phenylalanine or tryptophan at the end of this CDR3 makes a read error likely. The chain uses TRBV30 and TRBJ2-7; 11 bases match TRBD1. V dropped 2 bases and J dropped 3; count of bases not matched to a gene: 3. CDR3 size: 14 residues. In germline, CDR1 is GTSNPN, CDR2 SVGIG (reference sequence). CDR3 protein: CAWSSGQGGYEQYL. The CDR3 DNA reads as TGTGCCTGGAGTTCGGGACAGGGGGGCTACGAGCAGTACCTC.

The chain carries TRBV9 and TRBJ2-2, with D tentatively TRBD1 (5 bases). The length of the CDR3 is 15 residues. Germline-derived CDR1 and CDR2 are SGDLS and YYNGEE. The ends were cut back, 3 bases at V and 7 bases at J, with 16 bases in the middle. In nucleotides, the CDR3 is TGTGCCAGCAGCGCCCTGGGGCAGACTTTCGGGGAGCTGTTTTTT. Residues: CASSALGQTFGELFF.

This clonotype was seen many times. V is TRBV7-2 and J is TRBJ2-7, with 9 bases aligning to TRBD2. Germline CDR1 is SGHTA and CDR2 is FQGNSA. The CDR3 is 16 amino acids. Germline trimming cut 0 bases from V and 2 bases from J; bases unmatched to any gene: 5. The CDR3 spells CASSLARGGRAYEQYF. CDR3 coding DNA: TGTGCCAGCAGCTTAGCGCGTGGCGGGAGGGCCTACGAGCAGTACTTC.

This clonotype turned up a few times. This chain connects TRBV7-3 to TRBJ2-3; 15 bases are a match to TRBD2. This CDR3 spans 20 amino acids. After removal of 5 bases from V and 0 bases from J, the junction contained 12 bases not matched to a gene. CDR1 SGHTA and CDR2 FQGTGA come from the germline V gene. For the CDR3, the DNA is TGTGCCAGCAGCAAGGGACTAGCGGGAGGCGGTATAACTAGCACAGATACGCAGTATTTT. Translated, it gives CASSKGLAGGGITSTDTQYF.

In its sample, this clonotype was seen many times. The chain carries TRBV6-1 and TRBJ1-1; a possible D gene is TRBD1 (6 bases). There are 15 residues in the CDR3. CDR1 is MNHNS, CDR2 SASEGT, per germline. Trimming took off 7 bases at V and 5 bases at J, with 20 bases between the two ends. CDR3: CASNSGGGGETEAFF. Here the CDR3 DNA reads TGTGCCAGCAATTCCGGAGGGGGGGGCGAAACTGAAGCTTTCTTT.

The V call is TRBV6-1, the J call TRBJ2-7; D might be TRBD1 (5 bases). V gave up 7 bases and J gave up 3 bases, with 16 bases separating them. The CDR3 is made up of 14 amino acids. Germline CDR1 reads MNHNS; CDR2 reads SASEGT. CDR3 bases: TGTGCCAGCAAAAGGGGCACCCTTAACTACGAGCAGTACTTC. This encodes CASKRGTLNYEQYF.

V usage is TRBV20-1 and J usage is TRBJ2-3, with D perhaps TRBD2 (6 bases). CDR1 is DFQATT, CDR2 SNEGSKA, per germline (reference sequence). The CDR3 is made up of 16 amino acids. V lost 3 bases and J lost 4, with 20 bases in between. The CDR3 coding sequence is TGCAGTGCTAGGAGGGCGGGGCCTACTAAGGCAGATACGCAGTATTTT. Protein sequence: CSARRAGPTKADTQYF.

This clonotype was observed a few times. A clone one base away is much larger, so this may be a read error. The CDR3 bases are TGTGCCAGCGGCCATCAGGGGAACACTGAAGCTTTCTTT. Translated, it gives CASGHQGNTEAFF. This chain connects TRBV3-1 to TRBJ1-1; D is possibly TRBD1 (5 bases). The CDR3 consists of 13 residues. The V gene's germline CDR1 is LGHDT and CDR2 YNNKEL (reference sequence).